Following are 14 T cell receptor beta chains from one sample sequenced in a study of shared clonotypes between healthy human individuals. Some clones are missing from TCRdb's copy, which holds only in-frame ones; the method was immunoSEQ multiplex PCR. The table records about 980,000 clones, over 60% of them present only once. Material: memory CD4+ T cells sorted from blood. The subset here: CD45RA-negative fraction. The receptors here all came from a man between 18 and 29 years old in good health.

The chain recombines TRBV11-2 with TRBJ2-2, with D perhaps matching TRBD1 (5 bases). Germline CDR1 and CDR2: SGHAT and FQNNGV. The V end was cut by 3 bases, the J end by 6 bases, with 17 bases between. The CDR3 runs 16 residues. The DNA for the CDR3 is TGTGCCAGCAGCTTGATAAACGGACAAAAGGCCGGGGAGCTGTTTTTT. Translation: CASSLINGQKAGELFF.

V gene TRBV28 combines with J gene TRBJ2-3; the D gene could be TRBD1 or TRBD2 (6 bases each). V lost 3 bases and J lost 5, with 18 bases in between. Germline-derived CDR1 and CDR2 are MDHEN and SYDVKM. The length of the CDR3 is 16 residues. The CDR3 DNA sequence: TGTGCCAGCAGTTTGGGGGCGGGGATAGGAGAAGATACGCAGTATTTT. Its translation is CASSLGAGIGEDTQYF.

CDR3 in DNA: TGTGCCAGCAGCTTAGGGGTGGGAGATACGCAGTATTTT. It encodes CASSLGVGDTQYF. The rearrangement links TRBV7-6 to TRBJ2-3; D is undetermined. CDR1 is SGHVS and CDR2 is FNYEAQ in the germline V gene. Trimming left V 1 base short and J 5 bases short, with 7 bases between. There are 13 residues in the CDR3. The full variable domain, in which reference TRBV7-6 and TRBJ2-3 provide the parts outside the CDR3, is GAGVSQSPRYKVTKRGQDVALRCDPISGHVSLYWYRQALGQGPEFLTYFNYEAQQDKSGLPNDRFSAERPEGSISTLTIQRTEQRDSAMYRCASSLGVGDTQYFGPGTRLTVL.

This chain joins TRBV10-2 and TRBJ1-3; maybe TRBD1 (5 bases). Germline values: CDR1 WSHSY, CDR2 SAAADI. Trimming stripped 6 bases from V and 0 bases from J, with 12 bases between. The CDR3 loop spans 15 amino acids. This chain's CDR3 is CASRGQLFSGNTIYF. CDR3 in DNA: TGCGCCAGCAGAGGACAACTCTTCTCTGGAAACACCATATATTTT.

V is TRBV19 and J is TRBJ1-1; no clear D gene. Per germline, CDR1 LNHDA and CDR2 SQIVND (reference sequence). V lost 6 bases and J 0 bases, leaving 20 bases between the germline ends. The CDR3 is made up of 17 amino acids. The CDR3 loop is CASSRRGASTMNTEAFF. CDR3 bases: TGTGCCAGTAGCCGACGGGGTGCGAGTACTATGAACACTGAAGCTTTCTTT.

The rearrangement uses TRBV28 and TRBJ1-5; 7 bases are a match to TRBD1. Germline V CDR1 and CDR2: MDHEN, SYDVKM. After removal of 4 bases from V and 1 base from J, the junction contained 7 bases not matched to a gene. The CDR3 runs 16 residues. CDR3 region: CASSSRQGWSNQPQHF. The CDR3 DNA reads TGTGCCAGCAGTTCGCGACAGGGTTGGAGCAATCAGCCCCAGCATTTT.

The V and J genes are TRBV7-3 and TRBJ2-3, with a tentative D call TRBD2 (5 bases). The germline CDR1 and CDR2 sequences are SGHTA and FQGTGA. Trimming took off 6 bases at V and 6 bases at J, with 22 bases between the two ends. CDR3 size: 16 residues. The DNA for the CDR3 is TGTGCCAGCAGTAATGTGGCGGGCGGTATGTCGGATACGCAGTATTTT. Translating it yields CASSNVAGGMSDTQYF.

In this sample, this clone turned up once. This chain connects TRBV5-1 to TRBJ1-3, with D perhaps TRBD1 (5 bases). The length of the CDR3 is 14 residues. Germline lookup yields CDR1 SGHRS and CDR2 YFSETQ. Trimming pared 4 bases from V and 6 bases from J, leaving 14 bases between. The CDR3 DNA reads as TGCGCCAGCAGCCGAGAGGGGTTTGAAAACACCATATATTTT. This sequence encodes CASSREGFENTIYF.

This rearrangement joins TRBV28 to TRBJ2-3, with D possibly called TRBD1 or TRBD2 (6 bases each). This CDR3 is built from 14 residues. V lost 3 bases and J lost 1, with 8 bases in between. Germline V gene data show CDR1 as MDHEN and CDR2 as SYDVKM. The CDR3 is CASSLRGGTDTQYF. For the CDR3, the DNA is TGTGCCAGCAGTTTGAGGGGGGGCACAGATACGCAGTATTTT.

The gene calls are TRBV5-1 and TRBJ2-7; TRBD1 agrees at 8 bases. This CDR3 has 16 residues. With 4 bases clipped from V and 2 bases from J, the junction kept 11 bases outside the gene matches. Germline V gene data show CDR1 as SGHRS and CDR2 as YFSETQ. CDR3 coding DNA: TGCGCCAGCAGCCCCGGACAGGGTTGGGGCCCCTACGAGCAGTACTTC. Protein: CASSPGQGWGPYEQYF.

The chain combines TRBV27 with TRBJ1-1; 8 positions match TRBD1. V lost 4 bases, J lost 1 base, and 8 bases stayed unmatched. CDR3 length: 16 residues. Germline values: CDR1 MNHEY, CDR2 SMNVEV (reference sequence). CDR3 sequence: CASSSNRGETNTEAFF. The CDR3 region has the DNA TGTGCCAGCAGTTCAAACAGGGGGGAGACGAACACTGAAGCTTTCTTT.

This clone was seen a single time. The chain is built from TRBV2 and TRBJ2-7, with D unclear. Germline CDR1 reads SNHLY; CDR2 reads FYNNEI. Trimming took 1 base from V and 1 from J, leaving 11 bases between them. The CDR3 is 15 amino acids. The CDR3 bases are TGTGCCAGCAGTGAAGGGTGGGGTGGGTCCTACGAGCAGTACTTC. Translating it yields CASSEGWGGSYEQYF.

This clone was seen more than once but under ten times. The CDR3 DNA sequence: TGTGCCAGCAGTGAAGTTTTGGGGGGCGGGCAGCCCCAGCATTTT. It translates to CASSEVLGGGQPQHF. V and J are TRBV6-1 and TRBJ1-5, with D possibly matching TRBD1 (6 bases). Per germline, CDR1 MNHNS and CDR2 SASEGT. This CDR3 region has 15 residues. V was shortened by 1 base and J by 7 bases, with 14 bases between the two germline ends.

The V gene is TRBV5-4, the J gene TRBJ2-3; 9 nucleotides align to TRBD2. The J segment lost 6 bases and the V segment lost 3 bases, leaving 8 bases of the junction unmatched. The V gene's germline CDR1 is SGHNT and CDR2 YYREEE (reference sequence). This CDR3 is 15 amino acids long. CDR3 amino acids: CASSSLAGVRDTQYF. CDR3 bases: TGTGCCAGCAGCTCTTTAGCGGGGGTACGTGATACGCAGTATTTT. Complete variable domain (other parts from reference TRBV5-4 and TRBJ2-3): ETGVTQSPTHLIKTRGQQVTLRCSSQSGHNTVSWYQQALGQGPQFIFQYYREEENGRGNFPPRFSGLQFPNYSSELNVNALELDDSALYLCASSSLAGVRDTQYFGPGTRLTVL.